Sequencing of this T cell receptor (beta chain) was carried out in a study of blood T cells in healthy people across ages. Study-wide results and limits: PBMCs that were unsorted prevented a conclusive naive versus antigen-experienced comparison.

This clonotype was seen a handful of times. As yet, its antigen is unknown. Together with a sample-barcoded 5' primer, a J-beta primer mix was included in a second PCR lasting about 6 to 11 cycles. TCRdb passed the 5' RACE reads through MiXCR, listing each CDR3 protein once. The sample has 540,000 or so distinct CDR3 sequences; 25% to 30% are singletons. The donors, aged roughly 6 to 90, were healthy Caucasians from Russia. The sample was blood. The TCR was taken from a woman aged 70-85 years in good health.

The CDR3 protein is CASSLFQGSATNEKLFF. DNA for the CDR3: TGTGCCAGCAGCTTATTTCAGGGGTCGGCAACTAATGAAAAACTGTTTTTT. The chain has TRBV7-9 and TRBJ1-4, with D maybe TRBD1 (6 bases). The CDR3 spans 17 residues. CDR1 is SEHNR, CDR2 FQNEAQ, per germline (reference sequence). Trimming cost V 2 bases and J 0 bases, with 13 bases left between them.